This T cell receptor (beta chain) was recorded in a study of radiation and T cells in renal cell carcinoma. On the study more broadly: Nephrectomy followed 15 Gy stereotactic body radiation by 4 weeks.

Points on this clone: Its target is not known.

The data were produced by immunoSEQ multiplex PCR, yet TCRdb's version contains in-frame clones alone and is incomplete. The table includes roughly 150,000 clones, about 87% detected once. Trimming left V 6 bases short and J 4 bases short, with 13 bases between. The CDR3 is 15 amino acids. CDR1 and CDR2 (germline): MNHEY, SVGAGI. Described time point: baseline pretreatment blood. Stated treatment: 15 Gy SBRT to primary tumor, nephrectomy 4 weeks later. Radiation-treated patients gave blood at baseline, week 2 and week 4. Findings and caveats of the study: In blood, top tumor clones expanded by 2 weeks, shrinking by 4. No pretreatment tumor biopsies were available for baseline clonotypes.

The rearrangement joins TRBV6-5 to TRBJ1-6; D not resolved. This clonotype was obtained from a woman aged 70-85 years with renal cell carcinoma. The sample was blood, taken from a patient whose treatment included radiotherapy and nephrectomy. CDR3 DNA sequence: TGTGCCAGCAGCCCTTCCGGGAGTTATAATTCACCCCTCCACTTT. It translates to CASSPSGSYNSPLHF.